A selection of T cell receptor beta chains follows, all from one sample in a study of T cells in Graves' hyperthyroidism and ophthalmopathy. TCRdb redid the calling of the multiplex PCR reads with MiXCR, one entry per CDR3 protein. The repertoire includes more than 500,000 distinct CDR3 sequences, around 13% of them detected once, and about 14% sits in the top ten. Sequenced input: blood. These TCRs come from a woman in her 40s with Graves' hyperthyroidism. Each CDR3 is given with its conserved first and last residue. The order of the fields is J gene, clone size, V gene, D gene, CDR3 protein, CDR3 DNA. The D gene is left open where the match is weak. Size is omitted from some rows. Given values are once, few, many or a class for expanded clones.

TRBJ2-7	many	TRBV28	-	CASSLSGPPREQYF	TGTGCCAGCAGTTTGTCGGGCCCCCCGAGGGAGCAGTACTTC
TRBJ2-3	many	TRBV6-5	TRBD1	CASSYPRERWTGAVDTQYF	TGTGCCAGCAGTTACCCGCGCGAGCGGTGGACAGGGGCGGTTGATACGCAGTATTTT
TRBJ2-3	-	TRBV4-1	-	CASSREGVGTQYF	TGCGCCAGCAGCCGAGAAGGGGTGGGTACGCAGTATTTT
TRBJ2-5	-	TRBV11-2	-	CASSLDRKGVEYF	TGTGCCAGCAGCTTAGATAGGAAGGGCGTGGAGTACTTC
TRBJ2-7	few	TRBV29-1	TRBD1	CSALYILTGDSSYEQYF	TGCAGCGCCCTTTATATTTTGACAGGGGATAGCTCCTACGAGCAGTACTTC
TRBJ1-5	-	TRBV30	-	CACSGTDSNQPQHF	TGTGCCTGCTCCGGGACGGATAGCAATCAGCCCCAGCATTTT
TRBJ1-1	-	TRBV6-1	TRBD1	CASKGQPNTEAFF	TGTGCCAGCAAGGGACAGCCGAACACTGAAGCTTTCTTT
TRBJ1-4	-	TRBV18	-	CASSPGGDIATNEKLFF	TGTGCCAGCTCTCCAGGCGGGGACATTGCAACTAATGAAAAACTGTTTTTT
TRBJ2-5	few	TRBV20-1	TRBD1	CSAMGQGVETQYF	TGCAGTGCTATGGGACAGGGGGTGGAGACCCAGTACTTC
TRBJ1-6	-	TRBV30	-	CAWRQTASPLHF	TGTGCCTGGAGGCAGACAGCTTCACCCCTCCACTTT
TRBJ1-2	many	TRBV5-1	-	CASSLEAAYYGYTF	TGCGCCAGCAGCTTGGAGGCAGCCTACTATGGCTACACCTTC
TRBJ2-2	few	TRBV24-1	TRBD1	CATSDPPGQHTGELFF	TGTGCCACCAGTGACCCCCCGGGACAGCACACCGGGGAGCTGTTTTTT
TRBJ2-1	-	TRBV4-1	TRBD1	CASSHLPGQGADEQFF	TGCGCCAGCAGCCACCTTCCGGGACAGGGGGCAGATGAGCAGTTCTTC
TRBJ1-2	many	TRBV5-6	-	CASSGRDRNYGYTF	TGTGCCAGCAGCGGACGGGACCGAAACTATGGCTACACCTTC
TRBJ1-5	-	TRBV6-1	-	CASSYTRGQPQHF	TGTGCCAGCAGTTATACCCGGGGCCAGCCCCAGCATTTT
TRBJ2-2	many	TRBV2	TRBD1	CASNRGLDTGELFF	TGTGCCAGCAACAGGGGGCTCGACACCGGGGAGCTGTTTTTT
TRBJ2-1	many	TRBV5-1	-	CASSSDPYAYNEQFF	TGCGCCAGCAGCTCGGACCCCTACGCCTACAATGAGCAGTTCTTC
TRBJ2-7	many	TRBV20-1	TRBD2	CSAAGLAGGGPYEQYF	TGCAGTGCGGCAGGACTAGCGGGAGGTGGGCCCTACGAGCAGTACTTC
TRBJ2-3	many	TRBV20-1	-	CSAETAEVDTQYF	TGCAGTGCTGAGACAGCGGAGGTTGATACGCAGTATTTT
TRBJ2-3	many	TRBV11-2	-	CASTRGWGARSTDTQYF	TGTGCCAGCACCCGAGGCTGGGGGGCGCGTAGCACAGATACGCAGTATTTT
TRBJ2-5	many	TRBV7-8	TRBD2	CASSGRLAGPQETQYF	TGTGCCAGCAGCGGGCGACTAGCGGGTCCTCAAGAGACCCAGTACTTC
TRBJ2-3	few	TRBV6-1	-	CASSEGRTQYF	TGTGCCAGCAGTGAAGGAAGGACGCAGTATTTT
TRBJ2-5	-	TRBV10-3	TRBD1	CAISDDRGETQYF	TGTGCCATCAGTGATGACAGGGGAGAGACCCAGTACTTC
TRBJ2-2	-	TRBV19	TRBD1	CASTDRGRNTGELFF	TGTGCCAGTACGGACAGGGGGCGGAATACCGGGGAGCTGTTTTTT
TRBJ2-3	many	TRBV7-2	-	CASSLNGALGGTDTQYF	TGTGCCAGCAGCTTAAACGGGGCTCTAGGGGGCACAGATACGCAGTATTTT
TRBJ1-5	-	TRBV6-6	-	CASSYSIGENPQHF	TGTGCCAGCAGTTACTCGATTGGGGAAAACCCCCAGCATTTT
TRBJ1-2	-	TRBV20-1	TRBD1	CSARKTTGARYGYTF	TGCAGTGCTAGGAAAACGACAGGGGCGCGCTATGGCTACACCTTC
TRBJ2-7	few	TRBV10-2	TRBD2	CASISGSSYEQYF	TGCGCCAGCATTAGCGGGAGCTCCTACGAGCAGTACTTC
TRBJ1-2	many	TRBV19	TRBD1	CASQTGVYGYTF	TGTGCCAGCCAGACAGGGGTCTATGGCTACACCTTC
TRBJ2-3	-	TRBV5-1	-	CASSSGPPAGTDTQYF	TGCGCCAGCAGCTCCGGGCCTCCAGCTGGCACAGATACGCAGTATTTT
TRBJ2-3	many	TRBV12-3/TRBV12-4	-	CASSATATDTQYF	TGTGCCAGCAGTGCGACAGCCACAGATACGCAGTATTTT
TRBJ2-7	-	TRBV27	-	CASSSQGGESYEQYF	TGTGCCAGCAGTTCCCAGGGAGGTGAGAGCTACGAGCAGTACTTC
TRBJ2-7	many	TRBV7-9	-	CASSLNTDSYEQYF	TGTGCCAGCAGCTTAAACACGGATTCCTACGAGCAGTACTTC
TRBJ2-7	few	TRBV4-1	TRBD2	CASSQEDPGLGVSSYEQYF	TGCGCCAGCAGCCAAGAGGATCCGGGACTAGGTGTTTCGAGCTACGAGCAGTACTTC
TRBJ2-3	many	TRBV7-8	-	CASTRVQGSTDTQYF	TGTGCCAGCACCAGGGTGCAGGGTAGCACAGATACGCAGTATTTT
TRBJ2-5	few	TRBV7-9	TRBD1	CASSLMITGGETQYF	TGTGCCAGCAGCTTAATGATTACAGGGGGAGAGACCCAGTACTTC
TRBJ1-2	-	TRBV25-1	-	CASSADRGTYGYTF	TGTGCCAGCAGTGCTGACAGAGGTACCTATGGCTACACCTTC
TRBJ2-3	many	TRBV28	TRBD2	CASSLTTSGSFWDTQYF	TGTGCCAGCAGTTTAACGACTAGCGGGAGTTTTTGGGATACGCAGTATTTT
TRBJ2-5	few	TRBV6-1	-	CASSESGETQYF	TGTGCCAGCAGTGAAAGTGGAGAGACCCAGTACTTC
TRBJ2-3	many	TRBV28	TRBD2	CASSRPGLGTDTQYF	TGTGCCAGCAGCCGACCGGGACTAGGCACAGATACGCAGTATTTT
TRBJ1-6	-	TRBV18	-	CASSPGANNSALHF	TGTGCCAGCTCACCCGGGGCGAATAATTCAGCCCTCCACTTT
TRBJ1-6	many	TRBV28	-	CASSSYNSPLHF	TGTGCCAGCAGTTCCTATAATTCACCCCTCCACTTT
TRBJ2-7	many	TRBV10-3	TRBD2	CAISVREAGEQYF	TGTGCCATCAGTGTTCGGGAGGCGGGCGAGCAGTACTTC
TRBJ2-2	-	TRBV29-1	-	CSVVDSSNTGELFF	TGCAGCGTTGTGGACAGTTCTAATACCGGGGAGCTGTTTTTT
TRBJ1-2	many	TRBV30	-	CAWSGAGWGGYTF	TGTGCCTGGAGCGGGGCCGGTTGGGGCGGCTACACCTTC
TRBJ2-5	many	TRBV20-1	TRBD2	CSATPGSGSQETQYF	TGCAGTGCTACCCCGGGTAGCGGGAGCCAGGAGACCCAGTACTTC
TRBJ1-4	-	TRBV5-6	-	CASSLKTWGNEKLFF	TGTGCCAGCAGCTTGAAGACCTGGGGTAATGAAAAACTGTTTTTT
TRBJ1-1	-	TRBV9	-	CASSVVDGRNTEAFF	TGTGCCAGCAGCGTAGTGGACGGGAGAAACACTGAAGCTTTCTTT